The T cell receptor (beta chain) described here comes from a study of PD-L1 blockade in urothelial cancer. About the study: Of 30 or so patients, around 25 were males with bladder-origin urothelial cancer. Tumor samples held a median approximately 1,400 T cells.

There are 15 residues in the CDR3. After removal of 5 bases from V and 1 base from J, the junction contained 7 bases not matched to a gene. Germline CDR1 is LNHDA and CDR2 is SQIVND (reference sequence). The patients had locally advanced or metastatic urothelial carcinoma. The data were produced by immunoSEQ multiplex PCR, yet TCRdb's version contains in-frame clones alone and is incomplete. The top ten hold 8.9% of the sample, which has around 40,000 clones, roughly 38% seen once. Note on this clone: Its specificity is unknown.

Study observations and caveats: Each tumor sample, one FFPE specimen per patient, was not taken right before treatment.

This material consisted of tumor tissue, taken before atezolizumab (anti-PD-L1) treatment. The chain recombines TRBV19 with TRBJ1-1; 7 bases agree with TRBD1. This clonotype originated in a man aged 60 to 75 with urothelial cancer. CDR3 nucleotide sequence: TGTGCCAGTAGTGTTCGACCAGGGGGGAACACTGAAGCTTTCTTT. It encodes CASSVRPGGNTEAFF.